A single sample gave rise to the 32 T cell receptor beta chains below, sequenced in a study of cytomegalovirus exposure and HLA in healthy donors (dated 2017 in TCRdb). The library was produced with the immunoSEQ multiplex PCR assay. For the multiplex PCR, a mixture combining 60 forward primers for TCR Vbeta segments and 13 reverse primers for TCR Jbeta segments was used. The table was pulled from immuneACCESS by TCRdb, which kept in-frame rearrangements only. Such tables lose some clones; where checked, under half of the loss comes from unresolved V genes, and the rest has no known cause. The sample table includes 60,000 to 70,000 clones. The top ten constitute 4% to 5.5% of the sample. Input material: PBMCs. Receptor source: a young man in good health and CMV-seropositive.

V and J are TRBV30 and TRBJ2-7; 7 bases are a match to TRBD2. Germline V gene data show CDR1 as GTSNPN and CDR2 as SVGIG (reference sequence). Trimming removed 0 bases from V and 4 bases from J; junction bases left unmatched: 3. This CDR3 comprises 13 residues. This CDR3 reads CAWSVTGGYEQYF. In DNA form, the CDR3 reads TGTGCCTGGAGTGTAACGGGAGGATACGAGCAGTACTTC.

J is TRBJ1-2 and V is TRBV5-1, with D possibly being TRBD1 (5 bases). The length of the CDR3 is 17 residues. Looked up from germline, CDR1 is SGHRS and CDR2 is YFSETQ. Trimming left V 2 bases short and J 2 bases short, with 19 bases between. In DNA form, the CDR3 reads TGCGCCAGCAGCTTATCCCAGGGCCCTTCCCCAAACTATGGCTACACCTTC. This codes for CASSLSQGPSPNYGYTF. Supplemented by reference TRBV5-1 and TRBJ1-2, the full variable domain reads KAGVTQTPRYLIKTRGQQVTLSCSPISGHRSVSWYQQTPGQGLQFLFEYFSETQRNKGNFPGRFSGRQFSNSRSEMNVSTLELGDSALYLCASSLSQGPSPNYGYTFGSGTRLTVV.

The rearrangement uses TRBV6-1 and TRBJ2-5; 8 bases are shared with TRBD2. The CDR3 covers 13 residues. J lost 5 bases, V lost 3 bases, and 2 bases had no gene match. Germline CDR1 reads MNHNS; CDR2 reads SASEGT. The CDR3 loop is CASSERLAETQYF. The CDR3 coding sequence is TGTGCCAGCAGTGAGAGACTAGCGGAGACCCAGTACTTC.

V and J are TRBV7-9 and TRBJ2-5, with D possibly being TRBD1 (6 bases). V lost 5 bases to trimming and J lost 7 bases, with 14 bases between them. Germline V gene lookup returns CDR1 SEHNR and CDR2 FQNEAQ (reference sequence). CDR3 size: 13 residues. The CDR3 nucleotides are TGTGCCAGCAGCCTACAGGGATTTGGGACCCAGTACTTC. It codes for CASSLQGFGTQYF.

The chain carries TRBV27 and TRBJ1-1; unclear D gene. CDR3 size: 15 residues. Trimming pared 5 bases from V and 4 bases from J, leaving 17 bases between. Germline loops: CDR1 MNHEY, CDR2 SMNVEV (reference sequence). The CDR3 loop is CASSPSGAVGTEAFF. CDR3 nucleotide sequence: TGTGCCAGCAGTCCCTCTGGTGCGGTTGGCACTGAAGCTTTCTTT.

The chain joins TRBV15 to TRBJ2-7, with 10 bases fitting TRBD1. V was pared by 3 bases and J by 5 bases, with 4 bases of the junction left unmatched. Germline loops: CDR1 LNHNV, CDR2 YYDKDF (reference sequence). The CDR3 runs to 14 residues. CDR3 sequence reads: CATSSGDRGNEQYF. In DNA, the CDR3 is TGTGCCACCAGCAGTGGGGACAGGGGCAACGAGCAGTACTTC. Together with reference TRBV15 and TRBJ2-7, the CDR3 gives the full variable domain: DAMVIQNPRYQVTQFGKPVTLSCSQTLNHNVMYWYQQKSSQAPKLLFHYYDKDFNNEADTPDNFQSRRPNTSFCFLDIRSPGLGDTAMYLCATSSGDRGNEQYFGPGTRLTVT.

This chain links TRBV29-1 with TRBJ2-2; 7 nucleotides align to TRBD2. CDR1 and CDR2 from the germline V gene are SQVTM and ANQGSEA. This CDR3 region has 15 residues. With V trimmed by 3 bases and J by 5 bases, 9 bases remained unmatched. The CDR3 sequence is CSVEERGGRTGELFF. The CDR3 DNA reads TGCAGCGTTGAGGAGCGGGGAGGCAGGACCGGGGAGCTGTTTTTT.

CDR3 nucleotide sequence: TGTGCCAGCAGCTTAGCCATTGACACCGGGGAGCTGTTTTTT. Translating gives CASSLAIDTGELFF. This chain joins TRBV7-6 and TRBJ2-2; no reliable D call. V lost 0 bases to trimming and J lost 3 bases, with 5 bases between them. Per germline, CDR1 SGHVS and CDR2 FNYEAQ. The CDR3 extends over 14 amino acids.

The V and J genes are TRBV5-8 and TRBJ1-2; TRBD1 matches 7 bases. With V trimmed by 4 bases and J by 3 bases, 6 bases remained unmatched. CDR3 length: 14 amino acids. CDR1 and CDR2 (germline): SGHTS, YDEGEE. The CDR3 reads CASSGTEDHYGYTF. Written as DNA, the CDR3 is TGTGCCAGCAGCGGGACAGAGGATCACTATGGCTACACCTTC.

The genes are TRBV11-2 and TRBJ2-1; the match to TRBD2 covers 12 bases. The CDR3 contains 18 residues. After removal of 5 bases from V and 4 bases from J, the junction contained 12 bases not matched to a gene. Germline values: CDR1 SGHAT, CDR2 FQNNGV. In DNA, the CDR3 is TGTGCCAGCAGCCTTAGCACTAGCGGGGGGCCCGTTTACAATGAGCAGTTCTTC. Translating gives CASSLSTSGGPVYNEQFF.

The chain has TRBV7-8 and TRBJ2-7; a possible D gene is TRBD2 (5 bases). The CDR3 contains 13 residues. The ends were cut back, 1 base at V and 3 bases at J, with 7 bases in the middle. In germline, CDR1 is SGHVS, CDR2 FQNEAQ. Written as DNA, the CDR3 is TGTGCCAGCAGCTTAGATAGCGACTACGAGCAGTACTTC. It is translated as CASSLDSDYEQYF.

The chain couples TRBV30 to TRBJ1-2, with D uncertain. Germline-derived CDR1 and CDR2 are GTSNPN and SVGIG (reference sequence). Trimming left V 0 bases short and J 8 bases short, with 10 bases between. The CDR3 spans 12 residues. CDR3 region: CAWSVSAGGYTF. The CDR3 nucleotides are TGTGCCTGGAGTGTATCCGCGGGGGGCTACACCTTC.

The J gene is TRBJ2-2, the V gene TRBV6-5; D is unresolved. The CDR3 runs to 13 residues. V dropped 7 bases and J dropped 4 bases, with 10 bases sitting between them. The germline CDR1 and CDR2 sequences are MNHEY and SVGAGI. CDR3 amino acids: CASTHSTTGELFF. DNA for the CDR3: TGTGCCAGCACCCACTCCACCACCGGGGAGCTGTTTTTT.

The chain couples TRBV30 to TRBJ2-7; 8 positions agree with TRBD1. V dropped 2 bases and J dropped 4; count of bases not matched to a gene: 10. CDR1 and CDR2 (germline): GTSNPN, SVGIG (reference sequence). The CDR3 covers 15 residues. CDR3 loop: CAWSQEQGVRYEQYF. CDR3 sequence (DNA): TGTGCCTGGAGTCAGGAACAGGGGGTCCGGTACGAGCAGTACTTC.

This chain joins TRBV9 and TRBJ2-1, with TRBD2 matching 10 bases. The CDR3 spans 13 residues. With 4 bases clipped from V and 8 bases from J, the junction kept 3 bases outside the gene matches. Looked up from germline, CDR1 is SGDLS and CDR2 is YYNGEE. The CDR3 DNA reads as TGTGCCAGCAGCATCGGACTAGCGGATGAGCAGTTCTTC. Translation gives CASSIGLADEQFF.

This rearrangement joins TRBV9 to TRBJ2-7, with TRBD2 matching 10 bases. The CDR3 covers 15 residues. Germline lookup yields CDR1 SGDLS and CDR2 YYNGEE. V shed 3 bases and J 1 base; nucleotides not matched to a gene: 4. The CDR3 sequence is CASSGLAGASYEQYF. CDR3 in DNA: TGTGCCAGCAGCGGCCTAGCGGGGGCTTCCTACGAGCAGTACTTC. The whole variable domain, remainder taken from reference TRBV9 and TRBJ2-7, is DSGVTQTPKHLITATGQRVTLRCSPRSGDLSVYWYQQSLDQGLQFLIQYYNGEERAKGNILERFSAQQFPDLHSELNLSSLELGDSALYFCASSGLAGASYEQYFGPGTRLTVT.

The chain joins TRBV27 to TRBJ1-6; D uncertain. This CDR3 contains 18 residues. Germline V lookup: CDR1 MNHEY, CDR2 SMNVEV (reference sequence). V was cut by 6 bases and J by 0 bases, with 18 bases left in between. CDR3 DNA: TGTGCCAGCAGCACGGAGGGTCCGATGAGCTCCTATAATTCACCCCTCCACTTT. Its translation: CASSTEGPMSSYNSPLHF.

The chain is built from TRBV30 and TRBJ2-7; a possible D gene is TRBD1 (6 bases). Trimming took 5 bases from V and 2 from J, leaving 16 bases between them. Germline V CDR1 and CDR2: GTSNPN, SVGIG (reference sequence). The CDR3 spans 14 residues. CDR3 nucleotides: TGTGCCTGGGGGGAACAGGGATTCGCCTACGAGCAGTACTTC. Translated: CAWGEQGFAYEQYF.

The chain joins TRBV5-8 to TRBJ1-3; D unresolved. Trimming shortened V by 6 bases and J by 2 bases, and 15 bases separated the two germline ends. In germline, CDR1 is SGHTS, CDR2 YDEGEE. The CDR3 has 15 residues. CDR3 sequence: CASTHPRETGNTIYF. The CDR3 DNA follows: TGTGCCAGCACCCACCCTCGGGAGACTGGAAACACCATATATTTT.

This chain links TRBV30 with TRBJ1-1; D not resolved. The CDR3 covers 13 residues. In germline, CDR1 is GTSNPN, CDR2 SVGIG (reference sequence). The germline V and J ends were trimmed by 2 bases and 4 bases, with 11 bases remaining between them. The DNA for the CDR3 is TGTGCCTGGAGTCCATACTCCGTCACTGAAGCTTTCTTT. Translation gives CAWSPYSVTEAFF. Complete variable domain (other parts from reference TRBV30 and TRBJ1-1): SQTIHQWPATLVQPVGSPLSLECTVEGTSNPNLYWYRQAAGRGLQLLFYSVGIGQISSEVPQNLSASRPQDRQFILSSKKLLLSDSGFYLCAWSPYSVTEAFFGQGTRLTVV.

This chain joins TRBV7-9 and TRBJ2-1, with 8 bases matching TRBD1. V was clipped by 5 bases and J by 4 bases; unmatched bases: 13. CDR3 length equals 17 residues. From germline, CDR1 is SEHNR and CDR2 FQNEAQ (reference sequence). CDR3 sequence: CASSLDRVKRGYNEQFF. The CDR3 nucleotides read TGTGCCAGCAGCCTGGACAGGGTAAAACGTGGATACAATGAGCAGTTCTTC.

This chain uses TRBV6-4 with TRBJ2-3; D is unclear. Germline assignment: CDR1 MRHNA and CDR2 SNTAGT. The germline V and J ends were trimmed by 0 bases and 8 bases, with 12 bases remaining between them. The CDR3 is 14 residues long. The CDR3 region has the DNA TGTGCCAGCAGTGACTCGATCCCCCCTAGTACGCAGTATTTT. This encodes CASSDSIPPSTQYF.

The gene calls are TRBV7-9 and TRBJ2-1; D is undetermined. This CDR3 contains 18 residues. V lost 1 base and J lost 5, with 21 bases in between. Germline V gene data show CDR1 as SEHNR and CDR2 as FQNEAQ (reference sequence). CDR3 protein: CASSLEVVQQRLDNEQFF. The CDR3 nucleotides are TGTGCCAGCAGCTTAGAGGTTGTTCAACAAAGACTCGACAATGAGCAGTTCTTC.

The chain combines TRBV18 with TRBJ2-5; a weak D match, TRBD1 (5 bases). With 6 bases removed from V and 5 bases from J, the gap between germline ends came to 16 bases. CDR1 and CDR2 from the germline V gene are KGHSH and LQKENI. The CDR3 is made up of 14 amino acids. The CDR3 sequence is CASSRGQESETQYF. The DNA for the CDR3 is TGTGCCAGCTCTCGAGGACAAGAGTCGGAGACCCAGTACTTC.

The chain combines TRBV6-5 with TRBJ2-7; the D gene is possibly TRBD1 (6 bases). The germline CDR1 and CDR2 sequences are MNHEY and SVGAGI. The CDR3 length is 14 residues. The V end was cut by 5 bases, the J end by 4 bases, with 15 bases between. CDR3 sequence (DNA): TGTGCCAGCAGTCCCCGGGACACAACTTACGAGCAGTACTTC. Its protein product is CASSPRDTTYEQYF.

This chain uses TRBV27 with TRBJ1-6; TRBD1 agrees at 7 bases. V shed 4 bases, J shed 5 bases, and the junction held 14 bases outside the gene matches. The CDR3 sequence is 18 residues long. Germline lookup yields CDR1 MNHEY and CDR2 SMNVEV (reference sequence). CDR3 residues: CASSSGQVWSLNNSPLHF. CDR3 coding DNA: TGTGCCAGCAGTTCCGGACAGGTGTGGTCCCTTAATAATTCACCCCTCCACTTT.

The chain carries TRBV19 and TRBJ2-5; TRBD1 might be the D (5 bases). The germline gives CDR1 LNHDA, CDR2 SQIVND (reference sequence). This CDR3 region has 15 residues. Trimming took 4 bases from V and 4 from J, leaving 16 bases between them. CDR3 loop: CASSTSTEVVETQYF. For the CDR3, the DNA is TGTGCCAGTAGTACGTCGACAGAGGTAGTAGAGACCCAGTACTTC.

J is TRBJ1-3 and V is TRBV5-4; TRBD1 is a possible D gene (6 bases). Trimming stripped 2 bases from V and 2 bases from J, with 11 bases between. Per germline, CDR1 SGHNT and CDR2 YYREEE (reference sequence). The CDR3 has 15 residues. CDR3 DNA: TGTGCCAGCAGCTTCGGGGGGCCGGCTGGAAACACCATATATTTT. Translation gives CASSFGGPAGNTIYF.

The V gene is TRBV27, the J gene TRBJ2-7; the D is unclear. Germline CDR1 and CDR2: MNHEY and SMNVEV (reference sequence). V was cut by 9 bases and J by 6 bases, with 9 bases left in between. There are 10 residues in the CDR3. CDR3 residues: CASNWPEQYF. The CDR3 bases are TGTGCCAGTAATTGGCCCGAGCAGTACTTC.

The rearrangement links TRBV5-6 to TRBJ1-6; TRBD1 matches 9 bases. Germline assignment: CDR1 SGHDT and CDR2 YYEEEE. CDR3 length equals 15 residues. The trim removed 2 bases at V and 9 bases at J, leaving 6 bases unmatched. This CDR3 is CASSFTTGGTSPLHF. The CDR3 DNA reads TGTGCCAGCAGCTTTACGACAGGGGGAACTTCACCCCTCCACTTT.

The chain combines TRBV6-4 with TRBJ2-1; a possible D gene is TRBD1 (6 bases). The CDR3 sequence is 14 residues long. The V and J ends lost 3 bases and 0 bases respectively, with 6 bases between them. The germline V gene encodes CDR1 MRHNA and CDR2 SNTAGT. The CDR3 DNA reads TGTGCCAGCAGTGAGGACAGCTCCTACAATGAGCAGTTCTTC. Translating it yields CASSEDSSYNEQFF.

The chain links TRBV6-1 to TRBJ2-5; D remains unclear. The CDR3 totals 14 residues. The V gene lost 6 bases and the J gene lost 1 base, with 12 bases spanning the gap. Per germline, CDR1 MNHNS and CDR2 SASEGT. The CDR3 DNA is TGTGCCAGCAGCTACGGTTCCGGCCAAGAGACCCAGTACTTC. It is translated as CASSYGSGQETQYF.